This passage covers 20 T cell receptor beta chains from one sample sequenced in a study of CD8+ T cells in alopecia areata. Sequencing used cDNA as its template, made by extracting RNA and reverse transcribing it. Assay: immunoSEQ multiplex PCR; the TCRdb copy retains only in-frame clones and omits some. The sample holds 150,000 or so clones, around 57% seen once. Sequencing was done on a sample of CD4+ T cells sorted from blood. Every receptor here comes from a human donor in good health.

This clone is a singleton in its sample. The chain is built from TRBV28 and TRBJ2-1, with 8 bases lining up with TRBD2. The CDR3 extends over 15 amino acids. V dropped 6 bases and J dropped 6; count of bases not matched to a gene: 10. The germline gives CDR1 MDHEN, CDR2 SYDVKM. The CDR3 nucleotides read TGTGCCAGCAGCGGGAGGGAGATCTCTATCAATGAGCAGTTCTTC. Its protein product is CASSGREISINEQFF.

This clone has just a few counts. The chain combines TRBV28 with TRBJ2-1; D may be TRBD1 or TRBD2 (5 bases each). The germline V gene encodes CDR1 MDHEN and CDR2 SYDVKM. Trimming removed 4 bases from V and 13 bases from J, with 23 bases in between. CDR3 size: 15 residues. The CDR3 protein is CASSSSSAGTKEQFF. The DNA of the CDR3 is TGTGCCAGCAGTTCCTCCTCCGCCGGGACCAAGGAACAGTTCTTC.

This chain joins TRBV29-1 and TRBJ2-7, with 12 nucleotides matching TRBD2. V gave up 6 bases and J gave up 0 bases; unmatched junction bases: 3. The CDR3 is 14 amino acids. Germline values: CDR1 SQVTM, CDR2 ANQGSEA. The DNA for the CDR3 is TGCAGCGTCACGACTAGCGGGAGCTCCTACGAGCAGTACTTC. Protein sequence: CSVTTSGSSYEQYF.

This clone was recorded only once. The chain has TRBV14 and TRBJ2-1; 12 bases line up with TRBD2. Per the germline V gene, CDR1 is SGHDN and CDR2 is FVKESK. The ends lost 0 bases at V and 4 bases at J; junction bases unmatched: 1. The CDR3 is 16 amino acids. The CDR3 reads CASSQELAGGYNEQFF. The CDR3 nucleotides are TGTGCCAGCAGCCAAGAACTAGCGGGAGGTTACAATGAGCAGTTCTTC.

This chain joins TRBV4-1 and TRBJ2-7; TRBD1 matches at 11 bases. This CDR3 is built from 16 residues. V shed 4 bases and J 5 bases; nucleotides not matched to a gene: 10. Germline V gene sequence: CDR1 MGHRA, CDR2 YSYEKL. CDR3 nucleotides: TGCGCCAGCAGCCCCTATCCCCGGACAGGGGGCGACGAGCAGTACTTC. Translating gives CASSPYPRTGGDEQYF.

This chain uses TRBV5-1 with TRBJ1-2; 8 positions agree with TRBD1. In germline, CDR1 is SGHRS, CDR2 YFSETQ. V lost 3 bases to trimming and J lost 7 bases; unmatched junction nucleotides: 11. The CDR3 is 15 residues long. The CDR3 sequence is CASSSSKDRASGYTF. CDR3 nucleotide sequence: TGCGCCAGCAGCTCATCCAAGGACAGGGCCTCTGGCTACACCTTC.

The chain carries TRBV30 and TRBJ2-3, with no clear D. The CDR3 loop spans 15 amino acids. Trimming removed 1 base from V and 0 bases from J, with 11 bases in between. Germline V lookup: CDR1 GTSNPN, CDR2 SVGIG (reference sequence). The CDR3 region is CAWSDGRGSTDTQYF. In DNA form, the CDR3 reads TGTGCCTGGAGTGACGGGCGTGGAAGCACAGATACGCAGTATTTT.

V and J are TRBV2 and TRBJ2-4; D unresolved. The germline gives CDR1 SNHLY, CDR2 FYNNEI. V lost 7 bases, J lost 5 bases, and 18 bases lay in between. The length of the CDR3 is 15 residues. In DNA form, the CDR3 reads TGTGCCAGCAAAAACAGACCAACGGTCCAAAACATTCAGTACTTC. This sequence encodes CASKNRPTVQNIQYF. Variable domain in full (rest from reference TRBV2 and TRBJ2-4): EPEVTQTPSHQVTQMGQEVILRCVPISNHLYFYWYRQILGQKVEFLVSFYNNEISEKSEIFDDQFSVERPDGSNFTLKIRSTKLEDSAMYFCASKNRPTVQNIQYFGAGTRLSVL.

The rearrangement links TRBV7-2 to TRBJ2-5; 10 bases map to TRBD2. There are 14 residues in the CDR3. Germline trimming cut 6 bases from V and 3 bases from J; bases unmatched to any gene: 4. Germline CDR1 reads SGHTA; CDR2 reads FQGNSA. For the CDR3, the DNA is TGTGCCAGCAGTCTAGCGGGGGCGAAAGAGACCCAGTACTTC. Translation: CASSLAGAKETQYF.

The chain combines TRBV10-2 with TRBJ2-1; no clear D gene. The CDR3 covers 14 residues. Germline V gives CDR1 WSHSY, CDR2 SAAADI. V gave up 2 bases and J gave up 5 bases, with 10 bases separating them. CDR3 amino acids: CASSEGSVHNEQFF. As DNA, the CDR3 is TGCGCCAGCAGTGAGGGGTCAGTACACAATGAGCAGTTCTTC.

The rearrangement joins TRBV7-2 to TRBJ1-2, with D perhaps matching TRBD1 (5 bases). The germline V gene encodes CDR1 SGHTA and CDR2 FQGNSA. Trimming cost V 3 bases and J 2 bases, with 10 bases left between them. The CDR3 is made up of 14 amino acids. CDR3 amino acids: CASSFLRGNYGYTF. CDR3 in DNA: TGTGCCAGCAGCTTTTTACGGGGGAACTATGGCTACACCTTC.

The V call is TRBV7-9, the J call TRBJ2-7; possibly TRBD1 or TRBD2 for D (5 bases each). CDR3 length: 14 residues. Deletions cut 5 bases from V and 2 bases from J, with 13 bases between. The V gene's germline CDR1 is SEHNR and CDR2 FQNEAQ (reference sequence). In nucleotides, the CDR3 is TGTGCCAGCAGCGCCGAGGGGTCCCCCTACGAGCAGTACTTC. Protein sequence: CASSAEGSPYEQYF.

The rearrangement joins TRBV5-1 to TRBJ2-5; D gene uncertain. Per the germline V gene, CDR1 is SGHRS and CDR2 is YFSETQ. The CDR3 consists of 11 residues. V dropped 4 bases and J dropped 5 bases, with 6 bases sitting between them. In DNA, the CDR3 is TGCGCCAGCAGCGTGGGGGAGACCCAGTACTTC. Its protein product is CASSVGETQYF.

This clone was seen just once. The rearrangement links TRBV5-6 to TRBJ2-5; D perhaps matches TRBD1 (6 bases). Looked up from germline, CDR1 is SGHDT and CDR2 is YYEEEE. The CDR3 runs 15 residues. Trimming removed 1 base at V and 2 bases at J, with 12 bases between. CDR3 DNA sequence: TGTGCCAGCAGCTTGACGGCAGGGGAACAAGAGACCCAGTACTTC. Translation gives CASSLTAGEQETQYF.

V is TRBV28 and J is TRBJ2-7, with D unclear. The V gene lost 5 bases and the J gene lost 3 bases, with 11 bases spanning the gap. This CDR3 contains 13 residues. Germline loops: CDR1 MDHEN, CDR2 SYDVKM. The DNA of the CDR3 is TGTGCCAGCAGTCAAATGTACCTCTACGAGCAGTACTTC. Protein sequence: CASSQMYLYEQYF.

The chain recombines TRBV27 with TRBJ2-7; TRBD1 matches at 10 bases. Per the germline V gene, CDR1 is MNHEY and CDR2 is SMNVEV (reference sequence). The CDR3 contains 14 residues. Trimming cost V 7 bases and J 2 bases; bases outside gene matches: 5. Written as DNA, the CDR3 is TGTGCCAGCACCAAGACAGGGGGCACCTACGAGCAGTACTTC. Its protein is CASTKTGGTYEQYF.

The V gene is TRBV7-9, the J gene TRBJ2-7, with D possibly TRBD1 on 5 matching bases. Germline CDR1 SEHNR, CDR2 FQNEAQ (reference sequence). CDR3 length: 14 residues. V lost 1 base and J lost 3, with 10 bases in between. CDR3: CASSLGRDFYEQYF. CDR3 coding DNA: TGTGCCAGCAGCTTAGGCAGGGATTTCTACGAGCAGTACTTC.

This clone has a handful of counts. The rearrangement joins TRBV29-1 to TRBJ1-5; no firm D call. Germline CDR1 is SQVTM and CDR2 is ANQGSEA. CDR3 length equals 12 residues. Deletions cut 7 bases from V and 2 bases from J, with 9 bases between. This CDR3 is CSEVTGNQPQHF. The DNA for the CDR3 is TGCAGCGAGGTGACTGGCAATCAGCCCCAGCATTTT.

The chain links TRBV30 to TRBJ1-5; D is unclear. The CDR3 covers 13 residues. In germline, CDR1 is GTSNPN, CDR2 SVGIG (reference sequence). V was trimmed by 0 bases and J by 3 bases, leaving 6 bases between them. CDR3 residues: CAWSVSPNQPQHF. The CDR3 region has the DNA TGTGCCTGGAGTGTTAGCCCCAATCAGCCCCAGCATTTT.

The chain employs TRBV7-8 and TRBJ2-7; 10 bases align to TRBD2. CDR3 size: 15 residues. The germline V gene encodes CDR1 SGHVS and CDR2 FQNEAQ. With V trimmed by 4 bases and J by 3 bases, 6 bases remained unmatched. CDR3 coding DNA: TGTGCCAGCAGCTCGAGGACTAGCGGTAACTACGAGCAGTACTTC. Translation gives CASSSRTSGNYEQYF.